These 20 T cell receptor beta chains originate from one sample sequenced in a study of blood T cells in healthy people across ages. Alongside a J-beta primer mix, a sample-barcoded 5' primer served in a second PCR lasting roughly 7 to 11 cycles. In TCRdb, the 5' RACE reads were re-called with MiXCR into one record per CDR3 protein. The repertoire holds roughly 800,000 distinct CDR3 sequences, with 58% as singletons. Source material: blood. The origin of the receptors is a man aged 30 to 45 in good health.

J is TRBJ2-5 and V is TRBV7-8; tentative D call: TRBD2 (5 bases). The DNA matches TRBJ2-7 better at its end, which makes the J call doubtful. The germline CDR1 and CDR2 sequences are SGHVS and FQNEAQ. The CDR3 extends over 14 amino acids. The CDR3 region has the DNA TGTGCCAGCAGCCCCGGACTGGTTGTCTACGAGCAGTACTTC. It specifies CASSPGLVVYEQYF.

In its sample, this clonotype was seen once. The chain recombines TRBV6-2 or TRBV6-3 with TRBJ2-4; 7 bases are shared with TRBD2. The V gene end was trimmed by 5 bases and the J gene end by 6 bases; junction bases not matched to a gene: 10. Germline CDR1 MNHEY, CDR2 SVGEGT. The CDR3 spans 15 residues. The CDR3 coding sequence is TGTGCCAGCAGTGACCCGGGACCGGGGGGAAACATTCAGTACTTC. Protein: CASSDPGPGGNIQYF.

For the CDR3, the DNA is TGTGCACCAGGGAGGATTCGGAGACAAGAGACCCAGTACTTC. It is translated as CAPGRIRRQETQYF. The rearrangement links TRBV6-2 or TRBV6-3 to TRBJ2-5; D is possibly TRBD2 (6 bases). CDR3 size: 14 residues. CDR1 is MNHEY, CDR2 SVGEGT, per germline.

The rearrangement joins TRBV29-1 to TRBJ2-5; TRBD2 matches 7 bases. CDR3 length: 15 residues. Germline values: CDR1 SQVTM, CDR2 ANQGSEA. J was trimmed by 4 bases and V by 0 bases; bases with no gene match: 8. The CDR3 DNA follows: TGCAGCGTTGAAGAGCCTAGCGGTCCCCCAGAGACCCAGTACTTC. Protein: CSVEEPSGPPETQYF.

This clonotype has just a few counts. This chain links TRBV3-1 with TRBJ1-1, with D possibly being TRBD1 (5 bases). V was pared by 4 bases and J by 3 bases, with 15 bases between. Germline lookup yields CDR1 LGHDT and CDR2 YNNKEL (reference sequence). This CDR3 contains 15 residues. In DNA, the CDR3 is TGTGCCAGCAGCCCCGAACGACAGATCCACACTGAAGCTTTCTTT. Its translation is CASSPERQIHTEAFF.

J is TRBJ2-5 and V is TRBV25-1; D possibly corresponds to TRBD2 (5 bases). Looked up from germline, CDR1 is MGHDK and CDR2 is SYGVNS. The V end lost 11 bases, the J end lost 5 bases, and 6 bases lay between the germline ends. The CDR3 is 9 amino acids. CDR3 region: CACGETQYF. CDR3 DNA sequence: TGTGCCTGCGGGGAGACCCAGTACTTC.

CDR3: CASSETRDNEQFF. Written as DNA, the CDR3 is TGTGCCAGCAGCGAGACTAGGGACAATGAGCAGTTCTTC. The chain links TRBV9 to TRBJ2-1, with D possibly being TRBD2 (6 bases). The germline V and J ends were trimmed by 3 bases and 5 bases, with 9 bases remaining between them. Germline V CDR1 and CDR2: SGDLS, YYNGEE. The CDR3 has 13 amino acids.

This chain links TRBV3-1 with TRBJ1-2; 11 bases agree with TRBD1. CDR3 length equals 16 residues. V shed 1 base and J 8 bases; nucleotides not matched to a gene: 9. The V gene's germline CDR1 is LGHDT and CDR2 YNNKEL (reference sequence). The CDR3 loop is CASSQGGQGAGGGYTF. CDR3 bases: TGTGCCAGCAGCCAAGGCGGACAGGGGGCAGGGGGAGGCTACACCTTC.

J is TRBJ1-1 and V is TRBV20-1; D ambiguous. Trimming cost V 3 bases and J 4 bases, with 12 bases left between them. This CDR3 has 13 amino acids. Looked up from germline, CDR1 is DFQATT and CDR2 is SNEGSKA (reference sequence). CDR3 sequence reads: CSASGFLGTEAFF. The CDR3 nucleotides are TGCAGTGCTAGTGGGTTCCTGGGCACTGAAGCTTTCTTT.

This clonotype was observed a handful of times. The V gene is TRBV10-3, the J gene TRBJ2-1; D assignment may be TRBD1 or TRBD2 (6 bases each). CDR1 ENHRY and CDR2 SYGVKD come from the germline V gene. The CDR3 has 13 amino acids. V shed 8 bases and J shed 2 bases, with 10 bases lying between them. CDR3 in amino acids: CAIRGGTYNEQFF. Written as DNA, the CDR3 is TGTGCCATCCGAGGGGGGACCTACAATGAGCAGTTCTTC.

The chain employs TRBV5-6 and TRBJ2-7; 10 bases are shared with TRBD1. The CDR3 is made up of 16 amino acids. Germline CDR1 and CDR2: SGHDT and YYEEEE. Trimming removed 3 bases from V and 3 bases from J; junction bases left unmatched: 9. CDR3 nucleotides: TGTGCCAGCAGCTCATATACCGGGACAGGGGTCTACGAGCAGTACTTC. Protein sequence: CASSSYTGTGVYEQYF.

This clonotype showed up many times. The V call is TRBV7-2, the J call TRBJ1-2, with TRBD1 matching over 9 bases. This CDR3 has 14 residues. Germline V CDR1 and CDR2: SGHTA, FQGNSA. J was trimmed by 3 bases and V by 5 bases; bases with no gene match: 4. The CDR3: CASSPRTGDYGYTF. The CDR3 nucleotides read TGTGCCAGCAGCCCGCGGACAGGGGACTATGGCTACACCTTC.

V gene TRBV7-8 combines with J gene TRBJ2-7, with D hard to call. This CDR3 region has 13 residues. V lost 2 bases and J lost 4, with 9 bases in between. Per the germline V gene, CDR1 is SGHVS and CDR2 is FQNEAQ. The CDR3 loop is CASSLNENYEQYF. The DNA for the CDR3 is TGTGCCAGCAGCTTAAATGAGAATTACGAGCAGTACTTC.

The CDR3 reads CSVEDWQREASDNEQFF. CDR3 in DNA: TGCAGCGTTGAAGATTGGCAGCGGGAGGCTTCCGACAATGAGCAGTTCTTC. The genes are TRBV29-1 and TRBJ2-1; 9 bases align to TRBD2. CDR1 SQVTM and CDR2 ANQGSEA come from the germline V gene. The junction had 11 bases not matched to a gene; V was cut back by 0 bases and J by 5 bases. The CDR3 extends over 17 amino acids.

The chain links TRBV7-2 to TRBJ2-2, with D perhaps matching TRBD2 (5 bases). This CDR3 has 14 residues. V gave up 6 bases and J gave up 4 bases, with 12 bases separating them. Germline lookup yields CDR1 SGHTA and CDR2 FQGNSA. CDR3 sequence: CASSFNRGTGELFF. In nucleotides, the CDR3 is TGTGCCAGCAGTTTTAACCGGGGCACCGGGGAGCTGTTTTTT.

This rearrangement joins TRBV29-1 to TRBJ1-5; 11 bases are a match to TRBD1. In germline, CDR1 is SQVTM, CDR2 ANQGSEA. The CDR3 extends over 14 amino acids. J lost 4 bases, V lost 5 bases, and 4 bases had no gene match. Here the CDR3 reads CSVRDRGSNQPQHF. CDR3 DNA: TGCAGCGTTAGGGACAGGGGGAGTAATCAGCCCCAGCATTTT.

V and J are TRBV29-1 and TRBJ2-1; TRBD2 is a possible D gene (5 bases). Trimming removed 0 bases from V and 4 bases from J, with 13 bases in between. From germline, CDR1 is SQVTM and CDR2 ANQGSEA. This CDR3 contains 15 residues. DNA for the CDR3: TGCAGCGTTGAAGATCTCGATAGCGAGTACAATGAGCAGTTCTTC. This translates into CSVEDLDSEYNEQFF.

In this sample, this clonotype turned up a few times. The CDR3 protein is CAISESGRPYEQYF. The CDR3 DNA sequence: TGTGCCATCAGTGAGTCAGGCAGACCCTACGAGCAGTACTTC. This rearrangement joins TRBV10-3 to TRBJ2-7; D gene ambiguous. Trimming removed 0 bases from V and 2 bases from J, with 8 bases in between. CDR3 length equals 14 residues. Per the germline V gene, CDR1 is ENHRY and CDR2 is SYGVKD.

The V gene is TRBV6-6, the J gene TRBJ1-5; tentative D call: TRBD1 (6 bases). The CDR3 spans 13 residues. V dropped 8 bases and J dropped 5 bases, with 13 bases sitting between them. Per germline, CDR1 MNHNY and CDR2 SVGAGI (reference sequence). For the CDR3, the DNA is TGTGCCAGCCTTACAGGGCCACATCAGCCCCAGCATTTT. Protein sequence: CASLTGPHQPQHF.

J is TRBJ1-3 and V is TRBV4-2, with D perhaps matching TRBD1 (5 bases). The germline V gene encodes CDR1 LGHNA and CDR2 YNFKEQ. Trimming took off 0 bases at V and 7 bases at J, with 10 bases between the two ends. The CDR3 is 14 amino acids. The CDR3, as DNA: TGTGCCAGCAGCCAAGATTTGGAGGGGAACACCATATATTTT. Amino acid sequence: CASSQDLEGNTIYF.